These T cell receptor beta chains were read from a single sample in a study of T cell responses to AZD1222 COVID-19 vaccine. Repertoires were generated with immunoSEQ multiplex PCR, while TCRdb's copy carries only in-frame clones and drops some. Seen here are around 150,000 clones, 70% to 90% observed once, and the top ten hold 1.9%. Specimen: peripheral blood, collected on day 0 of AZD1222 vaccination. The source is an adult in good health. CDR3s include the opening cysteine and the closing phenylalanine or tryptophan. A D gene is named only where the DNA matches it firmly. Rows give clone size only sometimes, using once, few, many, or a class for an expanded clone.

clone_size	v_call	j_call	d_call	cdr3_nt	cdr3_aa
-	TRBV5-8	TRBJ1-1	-	TGTGCCAGCAGCGGGGACCCGAACACTGAAGCTTTCTTT	CASSGDPNTEAFF
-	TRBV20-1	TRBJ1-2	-	TGCAGTGCTAGTTTCCCTTCCCTTACAGGGAAAAATTACTATGGCTACACCTTC	CSASFPSLTGKNYYGYTF
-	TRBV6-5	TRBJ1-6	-	TGTGCCAGCAGGAATCAGGGTCATTCACCCCTCCACTTT	CASRNQGHSPLHF
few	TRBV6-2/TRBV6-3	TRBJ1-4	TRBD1	TGTGCCAGCAGCGACAGGGAAAATGAAAAACTGTTTTTT	CASSDRENEKLFF
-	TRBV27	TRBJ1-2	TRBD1	TGTGCCAGCAGTCCGGGGACAGTTGATGGCTACACCTTC	CASSPGTVDGYTF
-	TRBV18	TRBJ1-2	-	TGTGCCAGCTCACCATCCCAGGGGAAGGATGGCTACACCTTC	CASSPSQGKDGYTF
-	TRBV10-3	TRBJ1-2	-	TGTGCCATCAGTGTAGGCAAAGGCAACTATGGCTACACCTTC	CAISVGKGNYGYTF
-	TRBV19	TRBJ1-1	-	TGTGCCAGTAGTATAGGGGCAGGGCTGGAGACTGAAGCTTTCTTT	CASSIGAGLETEAFF
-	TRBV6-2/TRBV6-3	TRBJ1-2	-	TGTGCCAGCAGTTACTCTAGAACAGGGTCTAACTATGGCTACACCTTC	CASSYSRTGSNYGYTF
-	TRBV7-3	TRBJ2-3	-	TGTGCCAGCAGCGCAACAGGGTTGGATACGCAGTATTTT	CASSATGLDTQYF
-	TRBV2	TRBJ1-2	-	TGTGCCAGCAGGGACGGGACCGAGAATGGCTACACCTTC	CASRDGTENGYTF
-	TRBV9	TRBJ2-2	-	TGTGCCAGCAGCGAGGAGGGGAAGGGCGGGGAGCTGTTTTTT	CASSEEGKGGELFF
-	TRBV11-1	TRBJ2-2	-	TGTGCCAGCAGCTTACAAGTGAACACCGGGGAGCTGTTTTTT	CASSLQVNTGELFF
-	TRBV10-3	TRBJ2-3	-	TGTGCCATCAGAGTACCCGTGCGTGTCGGACTGCGGAGCACAGATACGCAGTATTTT	CAIRVPVRVGLRSTDTQYF
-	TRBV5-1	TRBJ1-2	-	TGCGCCAGCAGCTTGGGCCCGGGAGGCTATGGCTACACCTTC	CASSLGPGGYGYTF
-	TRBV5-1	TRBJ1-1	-	TGCGCCAGCAGCTTGGACGCGGGGCTGAACACTGAAGCTTTCTTT	CASSLDAGLNTEAFF
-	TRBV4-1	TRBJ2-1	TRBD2	TGCGCCAGCAGCCAACATGCGGGAGGAGTCTACAATGAGCAGTTCTTC	CASSQHAGGVYNEQFF
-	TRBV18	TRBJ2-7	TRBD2	TGTGCCAGCGCTATGGGGGGGGAGAAATACGAGCAGTACTTC	CASAMGGEKYEQYF
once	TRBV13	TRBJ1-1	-	TGTGCCAGCAGCTTAGATCGGGGCAGAATGAACACTGAAGCTTTCTTT	CASSLDRGRMNTEAFF
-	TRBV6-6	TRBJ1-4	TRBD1	TGTGCCAGCAGTCGGGATCCACAGACAGGGGCTAGTATCGTCGCAACTAATGAAAAACTGTTTTTT	CASSRDPQTGASIVATNEKLFF
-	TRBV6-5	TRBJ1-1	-	TGTGCCAGCAGCTATTCAGGGGTGAACACTGAAGCTTTCTTT	CASSYSGVNTEAFF
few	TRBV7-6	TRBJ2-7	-	TGTGCCAGCAGCTTAGAGCAGGCTGGGTCCTACGAGCAGTACTTC	CASSLEQAGSYEQYF
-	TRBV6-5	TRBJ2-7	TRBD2	TGTGCCAGCACCATAGCGGGGGCCTACGAGCAGTACTTC	CASTIAGAYEQYF
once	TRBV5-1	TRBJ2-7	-	TGCGCCAGCAGCTTGGATCCGGGGACCTACGAGCAGTACTTC	CASSLDPGTYEQYF
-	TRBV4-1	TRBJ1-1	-	TGCGCCAGCAGCCAAGCGGCCAGGGGTGAAGCTTTCTTT	CASSQAARGEAFF
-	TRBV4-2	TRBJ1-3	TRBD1	TGTGCCAGCAGCCAACCAAGGACAGGGCCAAACACCATATATTTT	CASSQPRTGPNTIYF
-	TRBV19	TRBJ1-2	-	TGTGCCGTCGGCAGGACTTCTGGCTACACCTTC	CAVGRTSGYTF
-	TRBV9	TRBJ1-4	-	TGTGCCAGCAGCGCAAGTTCAACTAATGAAAAACTGTTTTTT	CASSASSTNEKLFF
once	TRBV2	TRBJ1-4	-	TGTGCCAGCAGTGAAAGAACAGGCTACGGGGAAAAACTGTTTTTT	CASSERTGYGEKLFF
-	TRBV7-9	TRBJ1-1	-	TGTGCCAGCAGCCCGCAGACGCGGAACACTGAAGCTTTCTTT	CASSPQTRNTEAFF
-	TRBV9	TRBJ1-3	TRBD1	TGTGCCAGCAGCGTAGTGGGACAGGGGTCAGGAAACACCATATATTTT	CASSVVGQGSGNTIYF
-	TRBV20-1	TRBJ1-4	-	TGCAGTGCTCCTCAAGGAAAACTGTTTTTT	CSAPQGKLFF
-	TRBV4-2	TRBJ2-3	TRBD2	TGTGCCAGCAGCCAAGGCCAGACTAGCGGGAGGGCCGGAGATACGCAGTATTTT	CASSQGQTSGRAGDTQYF
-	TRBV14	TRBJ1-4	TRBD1	TGTGCCAGCAGCCGCCGGTCGGGACAGGGATATGAAAAACTGTTTTTT	CASSRRSGQGYEKLFF
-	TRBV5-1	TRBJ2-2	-	TGCGCCAGCAACGACTCCCCTAGTACCGGGGAGCTGTTTTTT	CASNDSPSTGELFF
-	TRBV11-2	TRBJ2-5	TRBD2	TGTGCCAGCAGCCAAGCTTGGACTAGCAGGGAATACCAGTACTTC	CASSQAWTSREYQYF
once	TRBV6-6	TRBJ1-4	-	TGTGCCAGCAGTTATTTCCAGGTATCGGGAGAAAAACTGTTTTTT	CASSYFQVSGEKLFF
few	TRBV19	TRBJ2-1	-	TGTGCCAGTAACGAGCGGGCTAAATACAATGAGCAGTTCTTC	CASNERAKYNEQFF
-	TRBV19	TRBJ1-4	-	TGTGCCAGTTCTGATACGGGGCTCAATGAAAAACTGTTTTTT	CASSDTGLNEKLFF
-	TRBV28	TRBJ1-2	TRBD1	TGTGCCAGCAGTAGTGGACAGGGGGCTGGCTACACCTTC	CASSSGQGAGYTF
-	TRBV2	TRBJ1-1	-	TGTGCCAGCAGTGTAAATGCCTACCGGGACACTGAAGCTTTCTTT	CASSVNAYRDTEAFF
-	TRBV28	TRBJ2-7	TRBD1	TGTGCCAGCAGGGGAGGGGACAGGGGATTGCTCGAGCAGTACTTC	CASRGGDRGLLEQYF
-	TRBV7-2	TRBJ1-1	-	TGTGCCAGCGGCGGACAGTTGAACACTGAAGCTTTCTTT	CASGGQLNTEAFF
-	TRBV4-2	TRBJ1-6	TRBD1	TGTGCCAGCAGCCCGAGAACAGGGGGCGACTCACCCCTCCACTTT	CASSPRTGGDSPLHF
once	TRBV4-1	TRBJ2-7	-	TGCGCCAGCAGCCAAGATTCGGGACAAGGGAACTCCTACGAGCAGTACTTC	CASSQDSGQGNSYEQYF
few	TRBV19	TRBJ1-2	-	TGTGCCAGTAGAGACATACAGTTCCCCTATGGCTACACCTTC	CASRDIQFPYGYTF
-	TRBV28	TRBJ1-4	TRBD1	TGTGCCAGCAGTCTCCGGACAGGGACCGTCGAAAAACTGTTTTTT	CASSLRTGTVEKLFF
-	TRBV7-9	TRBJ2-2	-	TGTGCCAGCAGCTTAGATATCGGGGAGCTGTTTTTT	CASSLDIGELFF
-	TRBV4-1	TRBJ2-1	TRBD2	TGCGCCAGCAGCGTGAGAAGCGGGAGTGGTGATGAGCAGTTCTTC	CASSVRSGSGDEQFF
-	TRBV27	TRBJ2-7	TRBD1	TGTGCCAGCAGTTCGGGACAGGCGGCCTACGAGCAGTACTTC	CASSSGQAAYEQYF
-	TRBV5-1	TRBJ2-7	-	TGCGCCAGCAGGCGGGACGGACTTAGCTCCTACGAGCAGTACTTC	CASRRDGLSSYEQYF